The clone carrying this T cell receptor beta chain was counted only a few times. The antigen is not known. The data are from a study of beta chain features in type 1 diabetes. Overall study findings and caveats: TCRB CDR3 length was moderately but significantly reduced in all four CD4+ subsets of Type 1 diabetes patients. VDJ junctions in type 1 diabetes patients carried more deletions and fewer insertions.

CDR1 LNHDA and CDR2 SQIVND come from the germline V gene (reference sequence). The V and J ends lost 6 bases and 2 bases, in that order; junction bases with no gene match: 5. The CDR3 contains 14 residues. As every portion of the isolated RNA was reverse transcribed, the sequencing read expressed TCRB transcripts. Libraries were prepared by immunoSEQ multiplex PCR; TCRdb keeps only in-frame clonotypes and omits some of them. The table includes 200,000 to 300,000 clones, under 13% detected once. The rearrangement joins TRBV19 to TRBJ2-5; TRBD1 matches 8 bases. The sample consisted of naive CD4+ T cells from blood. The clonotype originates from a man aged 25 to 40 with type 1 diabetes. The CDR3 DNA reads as TGTGCCAGTAGCGACAGGGGTGGACAAGAGACCCAGTACTTC. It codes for CASSDRGGQETQYF.